This is a list of T cell receptor beta chains from one sample in a study of T-cell reconstitution after alpha-beta-depleted transplantation in children. TCRdb re-called the PCR reads through MiXCR, storing one row per CDR3 protein. The sample has about 540,000 distinct CDR3 sequences, around 16% seen once; the top ten hold 3% to 4%. Sequenced material: PBMCs from the stem cell graft donor, taken from the stem cell graft. The origin of the receptors is a human donor who donated a stem cell graft to a child with acute lymphoblastic leukemia. The CDR3 runs from the conserved cysteine through the conserved F or W. The D gene is left open where the match is weak. Clone size is shown for a subset of rows, as once, few, many or a class of expanded clone.

CDR3aa	CDR3nt	v_gene	abundance	j_gene	d_gene
CASSPGPSNEKLFF	TGTGCCAGCAGCCCGGGACCGAGTAATGAAAAACTGTTTTTT	TRBV11-2	NA	TRBJ1-4	NA
CASRPLRGDTGELFF	TGTGCCAGCAGACCCCTCCGGGGGGACACCGGGGAGCTGTTTTTT	TRBV11-2	NA	TRBJ2-2	TRBD2
CASSRQGSAEAFF	TGCGCCAGCAGCCGCCAGGGGTCGGCTGAAGCTTTCTTT	TRBV4-1	NA	TRBJ1-1	NA
CASSLSRQGAGEQFF	TGTGCCAGCAGCTTAAGTAGACAGGGGGCAGGTGAGCAGTTCTTC	TRBV7-3	NA	TRBJ2-1	TRBD1
CASSVAQGPPGTQYF	TGTGCCAGCAGCGTAGCGCAGGGGCCTCCCGGTACGCAGTATTTT	TRBV9	many	TRBJ2-3	NA
CASSAGHKTYEQYF	TGTGCCAGCAGCGCGGGTCATAAAACCTACGAGCAGTACTTC	TRBV9	few	TRBJ2-7	NA
CASSEEGLYSYNEQFF	TGTGCCAGCAGTGAAGAGGGCCTTTATTCCTACAATGAGCAGTTCTTC	TRBV6-1	few	TRBJ2-1	NA
CSARVDRHPQETQYF	TGCAGTGCTAGAGTGGACAGGCATCCACAAGAGACCCAGTACTTC	TRBV20-1	few	TRBJ2-5	TRBD1
CASSLDGSSQEQYF	TGCGCCAGCAGCTTGGACGGGAGCTCCCAAGAGCAGTACTTC	TRBV5-1	NA	TRBJ2-7	NA
CASWSRVSYNEQFF	TGTGCCTCATGGTCCAGGGTCTCCTACAATGAGCAGTTCTTC	TRBV27	few	TRBJ2-1	NA
CASSLGPLEQPQHF	TGTGCCAGCAGCTTGGGACCCCTTGAACAGCCCCAGCATTTT	TRBV5-4	NA	TRBJ1-5	NA
CTSSEGSGSNQPQHF	TGTACCAGCTCCGAGGGGTCGGGGAGCAATCAGCCCCAGCATTTT	TRBV7-8	NA	TRBJ1-5	NA
CASSFGQSYGYTF	TGTGCCAGCAGTTTTGGGCAGAGCTATGGCTACACCTTC	TRBV12-3/TRBV12-4	few	TRBJ1-2	NA
CSANQGEAEQYF	TGCAGTGCTAACCAGGGAGAGGCCGAGCAGTACTTC	TRBV20-1	NA	TRBJ2-7	NA
CSVGTGTYEQYF	TGCAGCGTCGGGACAGGGACCTACGAGCAGTACTTC	TRBV29-1	few	TRBJ2-7	TRBD1
CRRGDEQFF	TGCAGACGCGGGGATGAGCAGTTCTTC	TRBV20-1	few	TRBJ2-1	NA
CASTPWGGTDTQYF	TGTGCCAGCACTCCCTGGGGGGGCACAGATACGCAGTATTTT	TRBV27	NA	TRBJ2-3	NA
CASSPAGYNEKLFF	TGTGCCAGCAGCCCCGCTGGGTATAATGAAAAACTGTTTTTT	TRBV7-2	NA	TRBJ1-4	NA
CASSPLTATLLYGYTF	TGCGCCAGCAGCCCGTTGACAGCCACACTCCTCTATGGCTACACCTTC	TRBV5-1	few	TRBJ1-2	NA
CASSLNLIGNEQFF	TGTGCCAGCAGCTTAAATCTAATTGGCAATGAGCAGTTCTTC	TRBV7-3	NA	TRBJ2-1	NA
CATSRGVQETQYF	TGTGCCACCAGCAGAGGGGTCCAAGAGACCCAGTACTTC	TRBV15	NA	TRBJ2-5	NA
CAIRPTGLAAYEQYF	TGTGCCATCAGGCCGACAGGTCTAGCGGCCTACGAGCAGTACTTC	TRBV10-3	NA	TRBJ2-7	NA
CSAAGPSGSEQYF	TGCAGTGCGGCGGGGCCTAGCGGGAGCGAGCAGTACTTC	TRBV20-1	NA	TRBJ2-7	TRBD2
CASSYSPGANVLTF	TGTGCCAGCAGTTACTCCCCTGGGGCCAACGTCCTGACTTTC	TRBV6-5	NA	TRBJ2-6	NA
CASSFSGTGHMNTEAFF	TGTGCCAGCAGCTTCTCCGGGACAGGGCATATGAACACTGAAGCTTTCTTT	TRBV5-6	NA	TRBJ1-1	TRBD1
CASSPVGRGGLGHIQYF	TGTGCCAGCAGCCCAGTGGGTAGGGGGGGTCTCGGACACATTCAGTACTTC	TRBV5-6	few	TRBJ2-4	NA
CAIAGQIGISYEQYF	TGTGCCATCGCGGGACAGATCGGGATCTCCTACGAGCAGTACTTC	TRBV10-3	NA	TRBJ2-7	NA
CASSYGTSGITGELFF	TGTGCCAGCAGTTACGGGACTAGCGGAATCACCGGGGAGCTGTTTTTT	TRBV6-5	NA	TRBJ2-2	TRBD2
CASSLNGLAGVTDTQYF	TGTGCCAGCAGCTTAAACGGACTAGCGGGAGTGACAGATACGCAGTATTTT	TRBV11-3	NA	TRBJ2-3	TRBD2
CASSILSSEGEQYF	TGTGCCAGCAGCATCCTAAGCTCGGAAGGCGAGCAGTACTTC	TRBV9	few	TRBJ2-7	NA
CASSRGQGGQPQHF	TGTGCCAGCAGTAGGGGACAGGGGGGTCAGCCCCAGCATTTT	TRBV6-1	NA	TRBJ1-5	TRBD1
CASSPQLLATKAGQFF	TGTGCCAGCAGTCCGCAACTACTTGCAACTAAGGCCGGGCAGTTCTTC	TRBV27	NA	TRBJ2-1	NA
CASSLRVPEGYTF	TGTGCCAGCAGCCTCAGGGTGCCGGAGGGCTACACCTTC	TRBV28	few	TRBJ1-2	NA
CASSLPTRGTGWGYTF	TGTGCCAGCAGCCTTCCAACCCGCGGGACAGGGTGGGGCTACACCTTC	TRBV11-2	NA	TRBJ1-2	TRBD1
CASSGGLAGVEQFF	TGTGCCAGCAGCGGGGGACTAGCGGGAGTTGAGCAGTTCTTC	TRBV9	NA	TRBJ2-1	TRBD2
CASSPSGRVGDTQYF	TGTGCCAGCAGCCCTAGCGGGAGAGTGGGGGATACGCAGTATTTT	TRBV7-9	NA	TRBJ2-3	TRBD2